This T cell receptor (beta chain) derives from a study of tissue T cells after allogeneic stem cell transplantation. The CDR3 extends over 15 amino acids. V trimming: 6 bases; J trimming: 6 bases; junction bases outside the gene matches: 11. From germline, CDR1 is MGHRA and CDR2 YSYEKL. This table comes from immunoSEQ multiplex PCR, and its TCRdb copy is limited to in-frame clones, with some not included. The table has about 1,300 clones, around 76% seen once; the top ten hold approximately 34%. This sequence joins TRBV4-1 and TRBJ2-5; 9 bases are a match to TRBD1. This specimen consisted of spleen tissue, obtained at autopsy. The origin of this receptor is a male patient over 55 with steroid-refractory graft-versus-host disease after an allogeneic stem cell transplant. Some T cells may have originated in the graft donor. In DNA, the CDR3 is TGCGCCAGCAGACAGGGGACAGGGTCTCTGCAGACCCAGTACTTC. Its translation is CASRQGTGSLQTQYF.